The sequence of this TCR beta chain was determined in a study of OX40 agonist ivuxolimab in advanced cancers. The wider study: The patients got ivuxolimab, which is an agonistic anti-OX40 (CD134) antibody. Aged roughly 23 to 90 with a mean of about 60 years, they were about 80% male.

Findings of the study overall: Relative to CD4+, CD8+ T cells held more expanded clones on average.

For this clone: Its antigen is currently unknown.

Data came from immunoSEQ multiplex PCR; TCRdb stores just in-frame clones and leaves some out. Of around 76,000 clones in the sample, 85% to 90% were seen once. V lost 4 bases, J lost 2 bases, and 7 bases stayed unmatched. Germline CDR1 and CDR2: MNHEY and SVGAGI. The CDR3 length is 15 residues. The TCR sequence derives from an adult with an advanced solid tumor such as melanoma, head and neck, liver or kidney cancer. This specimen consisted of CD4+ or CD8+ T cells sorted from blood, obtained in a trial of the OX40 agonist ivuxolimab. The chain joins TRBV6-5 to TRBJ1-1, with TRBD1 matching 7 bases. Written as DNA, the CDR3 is TGTGCCAGCAGTTTGGGACAGTTGAAAAACACTGAAGCTTTCTTT. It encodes CASSLGQLKNTEAFF.